This entry features one TCR beta chain sequence. This clonotype occurred many times. This clone's antigen is unknown. The record has no base qualities; no much larger clone is one base away. These data are taken from a study of T cells in Graves' hyperthyroidism and ophthalmopathy (dated by TCRdb to the late 2010s). As for the study more broadly: Peripheral blood was collected at initial diagnosis, before any treatment. To identify TCR V-J signatures that set the groups apart, the researchers used a discovery cohort of approximately 98 patients, made up of 40 to 45 with Graves' ophthalmopathy and around 58 with stable Graves' hyperthyroidism. TCR Vbeta CDR3 sequencing of 135 peripheral blood samples (43 ophthalmopathy, roughly 74 hyperthyroidism and around 17 progressor patients) is reported in the paper. In addition, the study compared T-cell repertoires in thyroid tissue and in blood from about 6 Graves' hyperthyroidism patients. The roughly 99 discovery patients were divided at random into training and test sets in a 7:3 ratio. Prospective prediction of ophthalmopathy was tested in an independent validation cohort of fewer than 20 hyperthyroidism patients and around 16 patients who later progressed to ophthalmopathy. Following sampling, methimazole starting at 30 mg daily was given to hyperthyroidism patients, and high-dose intravenous methylprednisolone was given to ophthalmopathy patients. Study-level results and caveats: Most expanded thyroid clonotypes (frequency above 0.001) were also detected in blood, a finding suggesting that blood repertoires may reflect thyroid immune responses. Ophthalmopathy was separated from stable hyperthyroidism by a 13 V-J signature model, with just over 85% sensitivity and 81% to 82% specificity obtained in cross-validation and 80%/75% obtained in testing. In validation, the model predicted progression to ophthalmopathy a median of about 6.8 months before onset, with 70% to 71% sensitivity and 72.22% specificity. Sample size was not statistically predetermined, and blinding of investigators to group allocation was not performed.

Ophthalmopathy patients had moderately to severely active disease, Clinical Activity Score of at least 3, NOSPECS grade of at least 4, and duration under 3 months. The study excluded patients with uncontrolled infections, other autoimmune diseases, pregnancy or lactation. Diagnoses relied on clinical symptoms, serum thyroxine and TRAb, thyroid ultrasound and orbital computed tomography. PBMCs were separated from around 9.1 ml of fresh peripheral blood using Ficoll-Paque density gradient centrifugation. Total RNA was extracted with Trizol reagent, and quality was checked on an Agilent 2100 Bioanalyzer. The TCR beta CDR3 regions were amplified from the RNA transcripts. The first round of RT-PCR for the TCR CDR3 was performed with the HTBI primer set and the Qiagen OneStep RT-PCR kit. Libraries were constructed in a second round of multiplex PCR, after which size selection and purification were performed. Paired-end sequencing of the libraries was performed with 100 bp reads on an Illumina HiSeq2000. In the source study's methods: SOAPnuke was used to process the raw data, removing reads that contained adapters or uncalled bases, had a mean Phred below 15, or lacked an exact match to the constant primer or identifier. COPE v1.2.5 was used to merge the high-quality paired reads, and each unique nucleotide sequence was defined as a clonotype. MiTCR v1.1 was used to align the clonotypes against IMGT TRBV, TRBD and TRBJ reference segments. Only V-J combinations with frequency above 0.0001, covering 99% to 99.2% of repertoires, were analysed. The TCS score was defined as the ratio of F50 (clonal expansion) to E x V (chaos), calculated using BLOSUM62-based TCRdist between CDR3 peptides within each V-J. Welch's t-statistics and random forest reduced 500 to 650 V-J features to around 14, which were used in a naive Bayes classifier (R e1071). TCRdb's own reprocessing of the public reads used fastp at Q25 and MiXCR and kept productive beta chains. Records with the same CDR3 protein are collapsed into one entry carrying the most frequent genes and DNA. For this entry, the V and J calls and clone size follow TCRdb and not the study's own pipeline. This sample holds around 600,000 distinct CDR3 sequences; 14% were observed only once. About 7% of the sample comes from the top ten.

From V the trimming removes 1 base and from J it removes 4 bases, while the gene matches leave 8 bases of the junction unaccounted for. Counted from cysteine to phenylalanine, this CDR3 has 17 amino acids. Only CDR3 DNA is held: 51 bases, read in frame from base 1. CDR1 and CDR2, per the germline V gene, are SGHAT and FQNNGV. The sample consisted of blood. The chain is made from TRBV11-2 and TRBJ2-3, and 10 bases in between align with TRBD2. The clonotype originates from a woman between 18 and 30 years old with Graves' ophthalmopathy. In nucleotide form, the sequence is TGTGCCAGCAGCTTAGGGGTTCTAGCGGGAGAAGCAGATACGCAGTATTTT. It is translated as CASSLGVLAGEADTQYF. The CDR3 plus the reference TRBV11-2 and TRBJ2-3 genes for the other parts give the full variable domain: EAGVAQSPRYKIIEKRQSVAFWCNPISGHATLYWYQQILGQGPKLLIQFQNNGVVDDSQLPKDRFSAERLKGVDSTLKIQPAKLEDSAVYLCASSLGVLAGEADTQYFGPGTRLTVL.